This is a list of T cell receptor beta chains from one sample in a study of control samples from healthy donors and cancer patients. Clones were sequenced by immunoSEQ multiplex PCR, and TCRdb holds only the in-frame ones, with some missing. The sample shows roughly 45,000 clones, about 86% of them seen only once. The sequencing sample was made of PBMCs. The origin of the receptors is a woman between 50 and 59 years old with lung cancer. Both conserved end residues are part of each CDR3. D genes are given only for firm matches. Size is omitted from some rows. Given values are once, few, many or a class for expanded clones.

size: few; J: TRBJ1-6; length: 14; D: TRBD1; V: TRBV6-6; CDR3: CAALGQGGNSPLHF; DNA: TGTGCCGCTTTGGGACAGGGGGGTAATTCACCCCTCCACTTT
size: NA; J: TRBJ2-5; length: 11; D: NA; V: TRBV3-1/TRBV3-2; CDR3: CASSQGETQYF; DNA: TGTGCCAGCAGCCAAGGAGAGACCCAGTACTTC
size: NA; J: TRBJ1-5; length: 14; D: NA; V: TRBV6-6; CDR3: CASSYEQVAQPQHF; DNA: TGTGCCAGCAGTTACGAACAAGTGGCCCAGCCCCAGCATTTT
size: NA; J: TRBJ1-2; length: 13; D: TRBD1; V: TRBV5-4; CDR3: CASSSRTGHGYTF; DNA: TGTGCCAGCAGCTCCCGGACAGGGCATGGCTACACCTTC
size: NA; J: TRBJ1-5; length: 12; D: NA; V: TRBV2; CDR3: CASSEAGQPQHF; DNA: TGTGCCAGCAGTGAAGCGGGGCAGCCCCAGCATTTT
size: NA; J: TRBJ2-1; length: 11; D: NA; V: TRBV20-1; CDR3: CSARLVNEQFF; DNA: TGCAGTGCTAGGTTAGTGAATGAGCAGTTCTTC
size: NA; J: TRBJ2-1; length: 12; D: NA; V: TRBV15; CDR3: CATRGGYNEQFF; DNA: TGTGCCACCAGGGGAGGCTACAATGAGCAGTTCTTC
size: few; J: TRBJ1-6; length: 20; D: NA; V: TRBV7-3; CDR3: CASSLGPGFRQGLKNSPLHF; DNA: TGTGCCAGCAGCTTGGGACCCGGTTTTCGTCAGGGCCTTAAGAATTCACCCCTCCACTTT
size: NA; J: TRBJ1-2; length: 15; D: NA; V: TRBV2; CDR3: CASSPDLVGVYGYTF; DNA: TGTGCCAGCAGTCCTGACCTTGTGGGTGTCTATGGCTACACCTTC
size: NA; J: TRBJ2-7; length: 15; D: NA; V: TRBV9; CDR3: CASSVGGDFSYEQYF; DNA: TGTGCCAGCAGCGTAGGGGGGGACTTCTCCTACGAGCAGTACTTC
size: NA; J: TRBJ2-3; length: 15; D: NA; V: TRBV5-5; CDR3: CASSTRLLSADTQYF; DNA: TGTGCCAGCAGCACTCGACTACTGAGCGCAGATACGCAGTATTTT
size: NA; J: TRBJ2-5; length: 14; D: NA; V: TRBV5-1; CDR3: CASSLRVAEETQYF; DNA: TGCGCCAGCAGCTTGAGGGTAGCGGAAGAGACCCAGTACTTC
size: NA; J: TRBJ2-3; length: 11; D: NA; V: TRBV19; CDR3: CASSYTDTQYF; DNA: TGTGCCAGTAGCTACACAGATACGCAGTATTTT
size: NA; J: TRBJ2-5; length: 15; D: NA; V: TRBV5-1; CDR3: CASSLVGGNQETQYF; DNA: TGCGCCAGCAGCTTGGTTGGGGGGAACCAAGAGACCCAGTACTTC
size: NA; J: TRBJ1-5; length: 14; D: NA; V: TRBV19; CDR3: CASSIGQNTLTQHF; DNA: TGTGCCAGTAGTATAGGACAGAACACCCTTACCCAGCATTTT
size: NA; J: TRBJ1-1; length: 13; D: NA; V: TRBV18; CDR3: CASSPRQVTEAFF; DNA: TGTGCCAGCTCACCAAGACAGGTCACTGAAGCTTTCTTT
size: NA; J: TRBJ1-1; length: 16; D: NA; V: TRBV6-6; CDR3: CASSSTGQGLDTEAFF; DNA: TGTGCCAGCAGTTCCACGGGGCAGGGGCTTGACACTGAAGCTTTCTTT
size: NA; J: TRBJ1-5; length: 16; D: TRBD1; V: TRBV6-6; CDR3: CASSYRTGSGDQPQHF; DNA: TGTGCCAGCAGTTACCGGACAGGGTCAGGGGATCAGCCCCAGCATTTT
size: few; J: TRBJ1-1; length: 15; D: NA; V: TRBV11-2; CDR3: CASSLGGQSNTEAFF; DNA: TGTGCCAGCAGCTTAGGGGGCCAGTCTAACACTGAAGCTTTCTTT
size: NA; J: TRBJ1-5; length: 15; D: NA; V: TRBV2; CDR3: CASRDPRTSNQPQHF; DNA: TGTGCCAGCAGAGACCCCCGCACTAGCAATCAGCCCCAGCATTTT
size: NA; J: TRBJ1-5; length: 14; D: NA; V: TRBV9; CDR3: CASSATGFNQPQHF; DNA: TGTGCCAGCAGCGCAACAGGGTTCAATCAGCCCCAGCATTTT
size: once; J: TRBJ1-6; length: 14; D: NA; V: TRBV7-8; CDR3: CASSLGQAGSPLHF; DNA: TGTGCCAGCAGCTTAGGGCAGGCAGGTTCACCCCTCCACTTT
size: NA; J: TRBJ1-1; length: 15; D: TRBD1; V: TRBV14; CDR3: CASSQVPGGVTEAFF; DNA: TGTGCCAGCAGCCAAGTTCCAGGGGGCGTCACTGAAGCTTTCTTT
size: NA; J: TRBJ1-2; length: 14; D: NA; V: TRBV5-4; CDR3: CASSPPSRTYGYTF; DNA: TGTGCCAGCAGCCCACCGTCCAGGACCTATGGCTACACCTTC
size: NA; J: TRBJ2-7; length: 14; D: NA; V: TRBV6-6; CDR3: CASSLAQTFYEQYF; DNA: TGTGCCAGCTCACTGGCCCAGACCTTCTACGAGCAGTACTTC
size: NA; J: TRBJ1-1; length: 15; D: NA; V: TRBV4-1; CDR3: CASSQDGQRGTEAFF; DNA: TGCGCCAGCAGCCAAGACGGGCAGCGTGGCACTGAAGCTTTCTTT
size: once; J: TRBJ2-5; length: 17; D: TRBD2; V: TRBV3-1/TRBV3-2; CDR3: CASSQKGGGALRETQYF; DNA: TGTGCCAGCAGCCAAAAAGGCGGGGGGGCCTTGCGGGAGACCCAGTACTTC
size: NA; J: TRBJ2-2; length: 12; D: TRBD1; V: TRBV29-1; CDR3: CSVTGERGELFF; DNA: TGCAGCGTGACAGGGGAGAGGGGGGAGCTGTTTTTT
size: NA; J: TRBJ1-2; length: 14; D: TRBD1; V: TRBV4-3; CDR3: CASSRDRANYGYTF; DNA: TGCGCCAGCAGCCGGGACAGAGCTAACTATGGCTACACCTTC
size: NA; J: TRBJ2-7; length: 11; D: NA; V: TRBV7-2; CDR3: CASSDSHEQYF; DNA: TGTGCCAGCAGCGATAGTCACGAGCAGTACTTC
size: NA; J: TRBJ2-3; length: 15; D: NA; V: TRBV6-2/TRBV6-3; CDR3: CASSYSTINTDTQYF; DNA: TGTGCCAGCAGTTACTCGACTATTAACACAGATACGCAGTATTTT
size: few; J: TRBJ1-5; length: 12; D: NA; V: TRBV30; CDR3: CAWSSTHQPQHF; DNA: TGTGCCTGGAGTTCGACCCATCAGCCCCAGCATTTT
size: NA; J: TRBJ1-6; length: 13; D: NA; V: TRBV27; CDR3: CASSLVGSSPLHF; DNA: TGTGCCAGCAGTTTGGTGGGGAGCTCACCCCTCCACTTT
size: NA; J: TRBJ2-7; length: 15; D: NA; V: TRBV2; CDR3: CASSYIRVTRREQYF; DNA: TGTGCCAGCAGTTACATCCGGGTTACCAGACGGGAGCAGTACTTC
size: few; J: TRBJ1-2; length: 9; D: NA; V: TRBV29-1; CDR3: CSDNYGYTF; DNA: TGCAGCGATAACTATGGCTACACCTTC
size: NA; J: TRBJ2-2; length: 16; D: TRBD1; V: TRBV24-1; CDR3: CATSDPRQGPYGELFF; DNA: TGTGCCACCAGTGATCCGCGACAGGGTCCGTATGGGGAGCTGTTTTTT
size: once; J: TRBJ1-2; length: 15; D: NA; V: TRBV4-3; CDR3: CASSQRQPAGYGYTF; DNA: TGCGCCAGCAGCCAAAGGCAGCCGGCTGGCTATGGCTACACCTTC
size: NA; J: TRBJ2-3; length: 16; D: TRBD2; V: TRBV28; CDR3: CASTRGRGESTDTQYF; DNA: TGTGCCAGCACCAGAGGGCGGGGGGAAAGCACAGATACGCAGTATTTT
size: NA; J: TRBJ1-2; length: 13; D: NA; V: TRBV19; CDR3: CASSIWQGHGYTF; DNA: TGTGCCAGTAGTATCTGGCAGGGACATGGCTACACCTTC
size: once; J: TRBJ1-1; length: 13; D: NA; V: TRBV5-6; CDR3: CASSVGGGRWAFF; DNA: TGTGCCAGCAGCGTCGGGGGCGGGCGTTGGGCTTTCTTT
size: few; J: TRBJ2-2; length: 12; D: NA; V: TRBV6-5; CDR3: CASLGDTGELFF; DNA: TGTGCCTCCTTAGGGGACACCGGGGAGCTGTTTTTT
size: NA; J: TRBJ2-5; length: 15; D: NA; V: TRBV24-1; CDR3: CATSDRGRFQETQYF; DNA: TGTGCCACCAGTGACCGGGGACGGTTCCAAGAGACCCAGTACTTC
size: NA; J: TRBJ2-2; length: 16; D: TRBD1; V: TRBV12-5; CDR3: CASGRGRTGNTGELFF; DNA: TGTGCTAGTGGTCGAGGTAGGACAGGTAACACCGGGGAGCTGTTTTTT
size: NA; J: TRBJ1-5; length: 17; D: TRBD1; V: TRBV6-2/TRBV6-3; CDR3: CASSALQGAGGNQPQHF; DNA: TGTGCCAGCAGTGCGCTACAGGGGGCGGGGGGCAATCAGCCCCAGCATTTT
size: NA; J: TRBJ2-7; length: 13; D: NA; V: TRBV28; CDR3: CASSSAPQYEQYF; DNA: TGTGCCAGCAGTTCTGCCCCCCAATACGAGCAGTACTTC
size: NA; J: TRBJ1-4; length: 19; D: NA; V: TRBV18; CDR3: CASSRMDSRVFATNEKLFF; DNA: TGTGCCAGCTCACGGATGGACAGTCGGGTGTTCGCAACTAATGAAAAACTGTTTTTT
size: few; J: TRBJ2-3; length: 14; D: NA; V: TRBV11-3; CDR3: CASSLIGVTDTQYF; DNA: TGTGCCAGCAGCTTAATAGGAGTCACAGATACGCAGTATTTT
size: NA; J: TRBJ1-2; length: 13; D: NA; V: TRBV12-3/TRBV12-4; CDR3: CASSFARQLGYTF; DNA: TGTGCCAGCAGTTTTGCTCGACAGCTAGGCTACACCTTC
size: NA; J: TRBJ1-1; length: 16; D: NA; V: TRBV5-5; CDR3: CASSPFGGLGSTEAFF; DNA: TGTGCCAGCAGCCCCTTCGGGGGGCTCGGGAGCACTGAAGCTTTCTTT
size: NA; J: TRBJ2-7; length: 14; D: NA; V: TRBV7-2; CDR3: CASSFRGALDEQYF; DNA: TGTGCCAGCAGCTTCCGGGGGGCCCTGGACGAGCAGTACTTC
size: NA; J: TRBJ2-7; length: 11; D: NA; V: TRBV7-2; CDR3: CASSAHYEQYF; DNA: TGTGCCAGCAGCGCTCACTACGAGCAGTACTTC
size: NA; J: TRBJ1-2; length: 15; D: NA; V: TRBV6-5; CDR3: CASSPTGTGAYGYTF; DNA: TGTGCCAGCAGTCCGACCGGAACTGGGGCTTATGGCTACACCTTC
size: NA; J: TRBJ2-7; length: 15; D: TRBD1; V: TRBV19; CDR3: CASSLRDSSTYEQYF; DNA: TGTGCCAGTAGCCTACGGGACAGTTCCACCTACGAGCAGTACTTC
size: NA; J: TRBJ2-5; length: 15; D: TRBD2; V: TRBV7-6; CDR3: CASSLVGGAPETQYF; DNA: TGTGCCAGCAGCTTAGTCGGGGGGGCCCCAGAGACCCAGTACTTC
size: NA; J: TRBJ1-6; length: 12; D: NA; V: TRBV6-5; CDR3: CASNEFGSPLHF; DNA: TGTGCCAGCAACGAGTTCGGCTCACCCCTCCACTTT
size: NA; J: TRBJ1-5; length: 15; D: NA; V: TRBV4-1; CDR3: CASSPAGLGNQPQHF; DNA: TGCGCCAGCAGCCCGGCTGGCCTCGGCAATCAGCCCCAGCATTTT
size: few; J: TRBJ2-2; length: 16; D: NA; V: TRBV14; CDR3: CASSQGGPTNTGELFF; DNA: TGTGCCAGCAGCCAAGGGGGTCCAACGAACACCGGGGAGCTGTTTTTT
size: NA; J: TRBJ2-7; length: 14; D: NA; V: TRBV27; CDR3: CASSFRDTSYEQYF; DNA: TGTGCCAGCAGTTTCCGGGACACTTCCTACGAGCAGTACTTC